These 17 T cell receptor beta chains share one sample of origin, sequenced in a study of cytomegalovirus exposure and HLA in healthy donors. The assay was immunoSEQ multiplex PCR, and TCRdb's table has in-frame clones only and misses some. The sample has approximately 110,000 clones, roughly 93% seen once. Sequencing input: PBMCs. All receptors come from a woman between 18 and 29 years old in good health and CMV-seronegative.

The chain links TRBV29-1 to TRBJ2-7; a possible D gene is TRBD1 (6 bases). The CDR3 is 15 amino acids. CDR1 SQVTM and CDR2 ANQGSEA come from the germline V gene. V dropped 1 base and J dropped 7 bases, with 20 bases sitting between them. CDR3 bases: TGCAGCGTTGAAGGATCCGGACAGATCTCTCGGGAGCAGTACTTC. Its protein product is CSVEGSGQISREQYF.

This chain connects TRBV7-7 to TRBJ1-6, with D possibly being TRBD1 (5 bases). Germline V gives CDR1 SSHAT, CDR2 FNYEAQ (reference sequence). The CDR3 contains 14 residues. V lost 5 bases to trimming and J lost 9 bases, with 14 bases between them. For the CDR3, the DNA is TGTGCCAGCAGCCCGGACATAAGAGGTTCACCCCTCCACTTT. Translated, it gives CASSPDIRGSPLHF.

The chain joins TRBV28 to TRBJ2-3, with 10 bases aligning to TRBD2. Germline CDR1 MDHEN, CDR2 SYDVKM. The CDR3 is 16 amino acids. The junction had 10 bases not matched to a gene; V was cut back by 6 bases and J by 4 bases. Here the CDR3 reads CASSYSGGRGPDTQYF. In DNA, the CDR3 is TGTGCCAGCAGCTATAGCGGGGGGCGGGGGCCAGATACGCAGTATTTT.

The CDR3 reads CASSPIGGDQPQHF. DNA of the CDR3: TGTGCCAGCTCACCAATCGGCGGCGATCAGCCCCAGCATTTT. This chain links TRBV18 with TRBJ1-5; D unresolved. Deletions cut 2 bases from V and 5 bases from J, with 10 bases between. The CDR3 covers 14 residues. The germline CDR1 and CDR2 sequences are KGHSH and LQKENI.

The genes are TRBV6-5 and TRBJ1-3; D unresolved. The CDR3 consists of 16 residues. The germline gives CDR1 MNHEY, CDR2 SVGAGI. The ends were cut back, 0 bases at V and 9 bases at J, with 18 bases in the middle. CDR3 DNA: TGTGCCAGCAGTTACTCAATCGACCACGCTGGAGGCACCATATATTTT. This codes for CASSYSIDHAGGTIYF.

CDR3 residues: CASSPARGQETQYF. DNA of the CDR3: TGTGCCAGCAGCCCCGCCCGCGGACAAGAGACCCAGTACTTC. The chain links TRBV11-2 to TRBJ2-5, with unresolved D. Germline-derived CDR1 and CDR2 are SGHAT and FQNNGV. The CDR3 contains 14 residues. Trimming removed 5 bases from V and 2 bases from J, with 12 bases in between.

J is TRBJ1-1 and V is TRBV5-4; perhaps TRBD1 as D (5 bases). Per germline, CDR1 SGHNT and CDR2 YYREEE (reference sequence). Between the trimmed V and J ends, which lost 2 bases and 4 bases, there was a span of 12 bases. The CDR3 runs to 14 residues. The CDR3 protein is CASSLSGGGTEAFF. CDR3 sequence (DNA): TGTGCCAGCAGCTTATCCGGGGGAGGCACTGAAGCTTTCTTT.

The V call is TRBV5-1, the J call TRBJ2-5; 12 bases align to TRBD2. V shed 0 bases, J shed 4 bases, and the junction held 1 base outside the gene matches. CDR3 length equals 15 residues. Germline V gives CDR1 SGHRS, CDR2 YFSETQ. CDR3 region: CASSLASGGAETQYF. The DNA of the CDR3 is TGCGCCAGCAGCTTGGCTAGCGGGGGGGCAGAGACCCAGTACTTC.

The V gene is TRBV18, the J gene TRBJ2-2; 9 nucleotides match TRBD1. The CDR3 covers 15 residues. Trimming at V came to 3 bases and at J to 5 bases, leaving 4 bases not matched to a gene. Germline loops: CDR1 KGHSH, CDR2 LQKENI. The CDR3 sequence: CASSPRTGETGELFF. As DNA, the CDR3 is TGTGCCAGCTCACCTAGGACAGGGGAGACCGGGGAGCTGTTTTTT.

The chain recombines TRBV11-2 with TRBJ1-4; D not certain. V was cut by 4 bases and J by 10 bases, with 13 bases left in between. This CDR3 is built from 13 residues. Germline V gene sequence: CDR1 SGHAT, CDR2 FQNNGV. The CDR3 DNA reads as TGTGCCAGCAGCTCCTTAAGCGTGGGAAAACTGTTTTTT. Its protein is CASSSLSVGKLFF.

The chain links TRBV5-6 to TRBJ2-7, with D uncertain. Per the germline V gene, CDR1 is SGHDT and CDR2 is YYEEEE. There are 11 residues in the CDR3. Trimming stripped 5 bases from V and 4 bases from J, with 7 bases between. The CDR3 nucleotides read TGTGCCAGCAGTAACGGTTACGAGCAGTACTTC. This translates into CASSNGYEQYF.

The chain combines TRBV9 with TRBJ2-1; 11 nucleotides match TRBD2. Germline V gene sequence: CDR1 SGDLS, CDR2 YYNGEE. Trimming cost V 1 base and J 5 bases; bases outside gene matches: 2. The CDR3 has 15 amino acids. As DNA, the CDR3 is TGTGCCAGCAGCGTACTAGCGGGGGGAAACAATGAGCAGTTCTTC. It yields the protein CASSVLAGGNNEQFF.

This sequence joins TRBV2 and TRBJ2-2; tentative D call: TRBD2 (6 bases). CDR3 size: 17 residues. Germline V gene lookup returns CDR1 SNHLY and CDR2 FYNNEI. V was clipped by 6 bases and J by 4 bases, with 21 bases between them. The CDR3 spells CASRGVGYRELTGELFF. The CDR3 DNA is TGTGCCAGCAGGGGGGTGGGATACCGGGAGCTCACCGGGGAGCTGTTTTTT.

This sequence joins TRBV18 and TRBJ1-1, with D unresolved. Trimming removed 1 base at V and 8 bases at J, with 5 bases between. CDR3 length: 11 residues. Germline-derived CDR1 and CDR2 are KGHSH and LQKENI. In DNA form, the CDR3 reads TGTGCCAGCTCACCACACAGAGAAGCTTTCTTT. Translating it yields CASSPHREAFF.

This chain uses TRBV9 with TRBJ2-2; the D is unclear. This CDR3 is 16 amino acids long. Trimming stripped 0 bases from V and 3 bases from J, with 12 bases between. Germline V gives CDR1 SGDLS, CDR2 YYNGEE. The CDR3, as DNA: TGTGCCAGCAGCGTAGGATGGAGTCCTTACACCGGGGAGCTGTTTTTT. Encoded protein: CASSVGWSPYTGELFF.

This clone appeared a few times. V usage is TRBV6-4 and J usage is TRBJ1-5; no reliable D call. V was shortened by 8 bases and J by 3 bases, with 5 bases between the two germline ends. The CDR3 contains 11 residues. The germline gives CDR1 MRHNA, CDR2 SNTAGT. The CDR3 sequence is CASPSNQPQHF. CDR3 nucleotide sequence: TGTGCCAGCCCGTCCAATCAGCCCCAGCATTTT.

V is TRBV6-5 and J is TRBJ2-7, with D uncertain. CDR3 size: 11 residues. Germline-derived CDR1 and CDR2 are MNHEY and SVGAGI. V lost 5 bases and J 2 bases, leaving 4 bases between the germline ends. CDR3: CASSDTYEQYF. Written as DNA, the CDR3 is TGTGCCAGCAGTGACACCTACGAGCAGTACTTC.